The present entry profiles one TCR beta chain with its context. Its matching antigen is unknown. The data derive from a study of T cells in pancreatic ductal adenocarcinoma. Selected pancreatic ductal adenocarcinoma patients had undergone surgery without neoadjuvant therapy. Study-wide points: No significant tumor-blood clonality difference; means were about 0.1 and 0.065. Results skew toward the minority of patients with early-stage disease. Tumor-versus-blood clonality comparisons may be biased toward lower tumor diversity. Unique clonotypes were about 8.2-fold more numerous in blood than in tumor.

Here immunoSEQ multiplex PCR was the method, and the copy in TCRdb shows in-frame clones only, minus some. This table holds 15,000 to 20,000 clones, about nine tenths found once. Sample: PBMCs. This TCR came from a human donor with pancreatic ductal adenocarcinoma.

CDR3 amino acids: CASSLRGTGMSYGYTF. The CDR3, as DNA: TGTGCCAGCAGTTTAAGGGGGACCGGGATGAGCTATGGCTACACCTTC. The V and J genes are TRBV27 and TRBJ1-2; possibly TRBD1 for D (6 bases). The germline gives CDR1 MNHEY, CDR2 SMNVEV (reference sequence). With 2 bases removed from V and 4 bases from J, the gap between germline ends came to 17 bases. The CDR3 contains 16 residues.